Below, one T cell receptor beta chain is given with its context. This record belongs to a study of shared clonotypes between healthy human individuals. Looking at the study overall: CD4 naive cells filled three plates per donor, CD4 memory three, CD8 naive two and CD8 memory one.

The authors loaded 150 to 250 ng DNA, 25,000 to 30,000 T cell genomes, into sorted-subset replicate PCRs. The method was immunoSEQ multiplex PCR; TCRdb's version includes in-frame clones alone and lacks a portion of them. Counted here are hundreds of thousands of clones, over 65% occurring once; the ten biggest clones make up more than 1.5%. The CDR3 runs to 15 residues. The chain combines TRBV12-1 with TRBJ2-2; no DNA check was done on the table's D call, TRBD2. TRBV12-1 is reported as a pseudogene. Sequenced input: memory CD4+ T cells sorted from blood. Indicated subset: CD45RA-negative fraction. The source is a woman in her twenties or thirties in good health. The CDR3 spells CASSFKGGDTGELFF. The CDR3 bases are TGTGCCAGCAGCTTTAAAGGGGGGGACACCGGGGAGCTGTTTTTT.